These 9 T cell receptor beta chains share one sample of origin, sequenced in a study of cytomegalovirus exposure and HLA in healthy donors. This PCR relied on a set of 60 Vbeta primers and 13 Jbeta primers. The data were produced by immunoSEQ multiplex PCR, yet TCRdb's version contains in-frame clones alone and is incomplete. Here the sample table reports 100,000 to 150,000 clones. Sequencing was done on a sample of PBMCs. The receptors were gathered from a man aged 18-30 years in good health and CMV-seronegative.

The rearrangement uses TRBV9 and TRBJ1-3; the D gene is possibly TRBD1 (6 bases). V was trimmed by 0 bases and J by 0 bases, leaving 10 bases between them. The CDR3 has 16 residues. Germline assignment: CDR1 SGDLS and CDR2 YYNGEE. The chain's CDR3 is CASSVGGTLSGNTIYF. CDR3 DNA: TGTGCCAGCAGCGTAGGGGGGACACTCTCTGGAAACACCATATATTTT.

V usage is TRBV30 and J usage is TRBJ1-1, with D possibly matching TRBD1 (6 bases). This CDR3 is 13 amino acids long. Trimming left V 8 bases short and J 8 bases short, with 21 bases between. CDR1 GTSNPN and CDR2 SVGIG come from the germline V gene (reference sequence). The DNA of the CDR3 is TGTGCCACCCACCGGGGGGCAGTCAGGGAAGCTTTCTTT. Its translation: CATHRGAVREAFF.

The CDR3, as DNA: TGTGCCAGCAGCGACCCAGGACAGAGAGAATACCAAGAGACCCAGTACTTC. Protein sequence: CASSDPGQREYQETQYF. The chain combines TRBV9 with TRBJ2-5, with TRBD1 as a possible D gene (6 bases). CDR1 and CDR2 from the germline V gene are SGDLS and YYNGEE. There are 17 residues in the CDR3. Trimming took off 3 bases at V and 0 bases at J, with 18 bases between the two ends.

The CDR3 region has the DNA TGTGCCTGGAGTGTAGCCGGTAATAGCAATCAGCCCCAGCATTTT. It translates to CAWSVAGNSNQPQHF. V usage is TRBV30 and J usage is TRBJ1-5, with D uncertain. Germline loops: CDR1 GTSNPN, CDR2 SVGIG (reference sequence). The CDR3 contains 15 residues. V lost 0 bases to trimming and J lost 0 bases, with 9 bases between them.

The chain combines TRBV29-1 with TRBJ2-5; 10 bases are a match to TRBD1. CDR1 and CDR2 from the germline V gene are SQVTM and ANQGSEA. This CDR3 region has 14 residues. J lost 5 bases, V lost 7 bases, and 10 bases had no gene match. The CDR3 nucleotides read TGCAGCGCCTACAGACAGGGGGCTTGGGAGACCCAGTACTTC. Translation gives CSAYRQGAWETQYF.

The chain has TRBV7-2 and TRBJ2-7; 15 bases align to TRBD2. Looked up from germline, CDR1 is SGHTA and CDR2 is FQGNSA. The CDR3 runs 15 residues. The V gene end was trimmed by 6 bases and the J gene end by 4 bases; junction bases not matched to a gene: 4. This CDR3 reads CASRGLAGGEYEQYF. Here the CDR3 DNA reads TGTGCCAGCAGGGGACTAGCGGGGGGAGAGTACGAGCAGTACTTC.

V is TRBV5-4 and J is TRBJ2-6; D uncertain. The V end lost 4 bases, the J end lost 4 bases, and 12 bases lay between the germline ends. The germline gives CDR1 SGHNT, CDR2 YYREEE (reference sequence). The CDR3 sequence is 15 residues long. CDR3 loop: CASSVGLAGANVLTF. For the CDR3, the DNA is TGTGCCAGCAGCGTTGGTCTTGCGGGGGCCAACGTCCTGACTTTC.

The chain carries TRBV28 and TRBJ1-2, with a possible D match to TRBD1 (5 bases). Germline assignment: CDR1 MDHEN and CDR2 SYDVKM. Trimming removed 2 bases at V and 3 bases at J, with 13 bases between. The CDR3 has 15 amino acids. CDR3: CASSLEEGKDYGYTF. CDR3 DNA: TGTGCCAGCAGTTTAGAGGAGGGGAAGGACTATGGCTACACCTTC.

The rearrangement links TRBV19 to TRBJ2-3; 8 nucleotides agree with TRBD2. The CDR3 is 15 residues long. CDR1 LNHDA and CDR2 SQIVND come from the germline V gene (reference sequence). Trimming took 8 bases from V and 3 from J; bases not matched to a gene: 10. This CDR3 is CASRSSGSGTDTQYF. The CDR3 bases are TGTGCCAGTCGCTCAAGCGGGAGCGGGACAGATACGCAGTATTTT.